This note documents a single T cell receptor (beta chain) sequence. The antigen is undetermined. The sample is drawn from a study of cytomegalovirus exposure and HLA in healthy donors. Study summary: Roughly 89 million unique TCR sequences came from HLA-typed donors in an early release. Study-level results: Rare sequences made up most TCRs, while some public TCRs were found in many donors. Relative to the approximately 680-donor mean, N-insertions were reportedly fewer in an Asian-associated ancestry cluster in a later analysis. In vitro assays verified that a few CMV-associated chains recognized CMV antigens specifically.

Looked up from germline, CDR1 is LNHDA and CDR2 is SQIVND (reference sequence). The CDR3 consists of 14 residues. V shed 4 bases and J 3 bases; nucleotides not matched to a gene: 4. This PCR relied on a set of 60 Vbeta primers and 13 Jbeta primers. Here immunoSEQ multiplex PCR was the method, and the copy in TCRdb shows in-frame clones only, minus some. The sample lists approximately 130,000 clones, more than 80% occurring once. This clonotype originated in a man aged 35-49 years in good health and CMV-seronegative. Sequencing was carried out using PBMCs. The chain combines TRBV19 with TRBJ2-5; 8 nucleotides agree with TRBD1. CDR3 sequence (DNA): TGTGCCAGTAGTACCGCGACAGGGGAAGAGACCCAGTACTTC. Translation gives CASSTATGEETQYF. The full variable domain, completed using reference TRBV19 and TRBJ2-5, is DGGITQSPKYLFRKEGQNVTLSCEQNLNHDAMYWYRQDPGQGLRLIYYSQIVNDFQKGDIAEGYSVSREKKESFPLTVTSAQKNPTAFYLCASSTATGEETQYFGPGTRLLVL.